The 2 T cell receptor beta chains reported below all come from one sample, sequenced in a study of T cells after yellow fever vaccination. A single record per CDR3 protein comes from TCRdb applying MiXCR to the 5' RACE reads. The sample lists about 63,000 distinct CDR3 sequences, 7.4% occurring once. Specimen: CD8+ T cells sorted from PBMCs, collected 15 days after the yellow fever booster vaccination. These receptors all stem from a man under 40 who received the YFV17D yellow fever vaccine.

This clonotype was counted ten times or more. As DNA, the CDR3 is TGTGCCAGCAGTGAAAGAGGGAGCTCCTATAATTCACCCCTCCACTTT. Amino acid sequence: CASSERGSSYNSPLHF. The chain is built from TRBV25-1 and TRBJ1-6, with D uncertain. The CDR3 has 16 amino acids. The V end was cut by 2 bases, the J end by 0 bases, with 8 bases between. Germline CDR1 is MGHDK and CDR2 is SYGVNS.

The chain has TRBV6-5 and TRBJ1-6, with D possibly matching TRBD1 (5 bases). V lost 5 bases and J 7 bases, leaving 18 bases between the germline ends. The CDR3 is 16 amino acids. The germline V gene has CDR1 MNHEY and CDR2 SVGAGI. The CDR3 sequence: CASSRQTGLENSPLHF. As DNA, the CDR3 is TGTGCCAGCAGTCGTCAAACGGGGCTCGAAAATTCACCCCTCCACTTT.